The next 2 T cell receptor beta chains were all read from a single sample in a study of cytomegalovirus exposure and HLA in healthy donors. PCR was performed using 60 Vbeta and 13 Jbeta primers. Measured with immunoSEQ multiplex PCR; TCRdb has only the in-frame clones, and not every one. The data show approximately 150,000 clones, approximately 72% seen once. Sequencing was carried out using PBMCs. The receptors here all came from an older woman in good health and CMV-seronegative.

With respect to this clone: This specimen includes other DNA sequences encoding the same CDR3. The CDR3: CASSPQGTEKLFF. CDR3 bases: TGTGCCAGCAGCCCACAGGGGACTGAAAAACTGTTTTTT. The genes are TRBV7-9 and TRBJ1-4; 7 bases agree with TRBD1. The CDR3 length is 13 residues. CDR1 SEHNR and CDR2 FQNEAQ come from the germline V gene (reference sequence). Trimming at V came to 5 bases and at J to 7 bases, leaving 4 bases not matched to a gene.

The J gene is TRBJ2-1, the V gene TRBV10-3; 12 nucleotides line up with TRBD2. From germline, CDR1 is ENHRY and CDR2 SYGVKD. After removal of 3 bases from V and 14 bases from J, the junction contained 11 bases not matched to a gene. The CDR3 spans 15 residues. The CDR3 DNA reads as TGTGCCATCAGTGAAGGGCTAGCGGGAGGGGTCGGGAAGTTCTTC. Protein sequence: CAISEGLAGGVGKFF.